This T cell receptor (beta chain) was profiled in a study of T cell repertoires in cytomegalovirus infection. Across the study: In the study, CMV epitopes included recently identified HLA-C-restricted and well-studied HLA-B-restricted ones. Through public TCR beta signatures, both CMV infection and matching HLA type were indicated. Overall study findings and caveats: Cumulated frequencies of public TCR beta families served to identify carriers of CMV plus the relevant HLA. Clonotypes of TCR beta that were HLA-C-restricted and CMV-specific dominated the ex vivo response.

Germline lookup yields CDR1 SNHLY and CDR2 FYNNEI. The CDR3 contains 9 residues. TCRdb reanalysed the reads using MiXCR and keeps one entry per CDR3 protein. There are about 890,000 distinct CDR3 sequences in the sample; approximately 33% occur only once, and roughly 13% lies in the top ten. Of note for this clonotype: Its antigen is undetermined. The junction does not match germline at one end; this may be a read error.

This chain joins TRBV2 and TRBJ1-1; D gene uncertain. Sequenced material: cultured CD8+ T cells from PBMCs, taken from culture after CMV antigen stimulation. This sequence was found in a human donor in good health (CMV status not recorded). Some clones in this sample may be carry-over from other donors' samples. CDR3 region: CASRPDPAF. The CDR3 bases are TGTGCCAGCAGGCCAGACCCCGCCTTT.